The next 7 T cell receptor beta chains were all read from a single sample in a study of blood T cell repertoires in COVID-19. Produced via immunoSEQ multiplex PCR; TCRdb's table is partial and in-frame only. This table has under 200,000 clones, 86% appearing once. The specimen sequenced was peripheral blood. The receptors originated from a man between 65 and 79 years old with acute or convalescent COVID-19.

The chain couples TRBV27 to TRBJ1-6; D possibly corresponds to TRBD1 (6 bases). In germline, CDR1 is MNHEY, CDR2 SMNVEV (reference sequence). The ends were cut back, 3 bases at V and 9 bases at J, with 15 bases in the middle. The CDR3 is 15 amino acids. This chain's CDR3 is CASSFDRNYASPLHF. The CDR3 DNA reads as TGTGCCAGCAGTTTCGACAGGAACTATGCTTCACCCCTCCACTTT.

The chain has TRBV6-5 and TRBJ1-5; maybe TRBD1 (6 bases). V was clipped by 7 bases and J by 6 bases, with 16 bases between them. Germline V CDR1 and CDR2: MNHEY, SVGAGI. The CDR3 is 14 residues long. This CDR3 is CASNPTGSGQPQHF. The CDR3 region has the DNA TGTGCCAGCAACCCCACAGGGTCAGGTCAGCCCCAGCATTTT.

The chain carries TRBV19 and TRBJ1-5; no definite D call. Germline V gene lookup returns CDR1 LNHDA and CDR2 SQIVND (reference sequence). CDR3 length equals 14 residues. Trimming cost V 7 bases and J 2 bases, with 12 bases left between them. The CDR3 sequence: CASNEGRGNQPQHF. DNA for the CDR3: TGTGCCAGTAACGAGGGAAGAGGCAATCAGCCCCAGCATTTT.

The chain combines TRBV5-1 with TRBJ1-6, with TRBD1 identical over 10 bases. CDR1 SGHRS and CDR2 YFSETQ come from the germline V gene. The CDR3 consists of 15 residues. With 4 bases clipped from V and 7 bases from J, the junction kept 5 bases outside the gene matches. This CDR3 is CASSTGQGLNSPLHF. In DNA, the CDR3 is TGCGCCAGCAGCACGGGACAGGGGTTGAATTCACCCCTCCACTTT.

The chain couples TRBV30 to TRBJ1-3, with TRBD1 as a possible D gene (5 bases). The CDR3 covers 13 residues. The V end lost 4 bases, the J end lost 2 bases, and 9 bases lay between the germline ends. CDR1 GTSNPN and CDR2 SVGIG come from the germline V gene (reference sequence). The CDR3 sequence is CAWNTGAGNTIYF. The CDR3 DNA follows: TGTGCCTGGAACACGGGGGCTGGAAACACCATATATTTT.

J is TRBJ2-2 and V is TRBV9, with D perhaps TRBD2 (6 bases). Germline-derived CDR1 and CDR2 are SGDLS and YYNGEE. V shed 1 base and J shed 2 bases, with 9 bases lying between them. The CDR3 has 15 residues. The CDR3 nucleotides are TGTGCCAGCAGCGTACGGGAGCACAACACCGGGGAGCTGTTTTTT. This translates into CASSVREHNTGELFF.

The rearrangement links TRBV6-5 to TRBJ2-7; the D gene is possibly TRBD2 (7 bases). Germline V gene data show CDR1 as MNHEY and CDR2 as SVGAGI. Trimming took 6 bases from V and 2 from J, leaving 17 bases between them. The CDR3 runs 15 residues. This CDR3 reads CASSPWGGAAYEQYF. Here the CDR3 DNA reads TGTGCCAGCAGCCCCTGGGGGGGGGCGGCCTACGAGCAGTACTTC.